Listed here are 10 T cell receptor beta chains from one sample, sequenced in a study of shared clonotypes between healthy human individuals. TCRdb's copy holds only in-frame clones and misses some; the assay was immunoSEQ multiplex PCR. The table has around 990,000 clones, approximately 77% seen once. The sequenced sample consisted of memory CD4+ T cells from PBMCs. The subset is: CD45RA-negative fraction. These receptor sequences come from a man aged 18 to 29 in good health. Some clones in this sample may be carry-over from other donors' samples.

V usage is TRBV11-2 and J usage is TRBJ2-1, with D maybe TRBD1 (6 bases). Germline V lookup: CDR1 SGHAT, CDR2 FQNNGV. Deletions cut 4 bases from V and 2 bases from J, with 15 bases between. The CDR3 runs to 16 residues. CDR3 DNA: TGTGCCAGCAGCTCCAGAGGCTGGGGGCCCTACAATGAGCAGTTCTTC. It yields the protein CASSSRGWGPYNEQFF. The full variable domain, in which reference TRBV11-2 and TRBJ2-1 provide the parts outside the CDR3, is EAGVAQSPRYKIIEKRQSVAFWCNPISGHATLYWYQQILGQGPKLLIQFQNNGVVDDSQLPKDRFSAERLKGVDSTLKIQPAKLEDSAVYLCASSSRGWGPYNEQFFGPGTRLTVL.

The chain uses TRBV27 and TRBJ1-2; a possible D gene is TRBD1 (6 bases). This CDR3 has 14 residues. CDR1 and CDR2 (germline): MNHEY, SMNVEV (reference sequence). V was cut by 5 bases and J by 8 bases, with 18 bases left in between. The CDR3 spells CASSPGTISSGYTF. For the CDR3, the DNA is TGTGCCAGCAGTCCCGGGACAATTTCATCGGGCTACACCTTC.

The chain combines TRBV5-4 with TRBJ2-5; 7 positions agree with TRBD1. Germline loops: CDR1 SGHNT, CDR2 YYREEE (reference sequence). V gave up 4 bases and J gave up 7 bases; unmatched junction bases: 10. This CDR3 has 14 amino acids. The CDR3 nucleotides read TGTGCCAGCAGCGCAGCCGGGACAGATGCGACCCAGTACTTC. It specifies CASSAAGTDATQYF. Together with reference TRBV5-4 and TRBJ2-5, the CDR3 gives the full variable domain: ETGVTQSPTHLIKTRGQQVTLRCSSQSGHNTVSWYQQALGQGPQFIFQYYREEENGRGNFPPRFSGLQFPNYSSELNVNALELDDSALYLCASSAAGTDATQYFGPGTRLLVL.

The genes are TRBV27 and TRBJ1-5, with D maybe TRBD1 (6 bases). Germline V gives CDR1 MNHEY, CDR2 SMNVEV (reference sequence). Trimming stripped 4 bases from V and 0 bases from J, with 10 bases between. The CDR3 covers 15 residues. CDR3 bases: TGTGCCAGCAGTTGGCGGACAGATAGCAATCAGCCCCAGCATTTT. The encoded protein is CASSWRTDSNQPQHF.

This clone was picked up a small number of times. The chain's CDR3 is CASSPRRQGQATLAKNIQYF. The CDR3 DNA follows: TGTGCCAGCTCACCCCGAAGACAGGGGCAAGCCACATTAGCCAAAAACATTCAGTACTTC. The chain joins TRBV18 to TRBJ2-4; 8 bases align to TRBD1. V lost 3 bases, J lost 0 bases, and 16 bases stayed unmatched. The germline gives CDR1 KGHSH, CDR2 LQKENI. The CDR3 spans 20 residues.

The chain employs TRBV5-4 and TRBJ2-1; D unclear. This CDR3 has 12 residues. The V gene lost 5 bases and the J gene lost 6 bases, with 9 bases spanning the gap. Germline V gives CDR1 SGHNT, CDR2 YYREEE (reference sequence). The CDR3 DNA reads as TGTGCCAGCAGGCAACTTAGCAATGAGCAGTTCTTC. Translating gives CASRQLSNEQFF. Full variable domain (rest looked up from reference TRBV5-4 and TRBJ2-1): ETGVTQSPTHLIKTRGQQVTLRCSSQSGHNTVSWYQQALGQGPQFIFQYYREEENGRGNFPPRFSGLQFPNYSSELNVNALELDDSALYLCASRQLSNEQFFGPGTRLTVL.

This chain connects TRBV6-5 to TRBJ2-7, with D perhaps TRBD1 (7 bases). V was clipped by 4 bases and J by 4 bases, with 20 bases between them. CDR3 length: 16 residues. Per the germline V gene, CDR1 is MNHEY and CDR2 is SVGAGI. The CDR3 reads CASSSSRQGGTYEQYF. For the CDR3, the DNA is TGTGCCAGCAGTTCATCCCGACAGGGCGGGACTTACGAGCAGTACTTC.

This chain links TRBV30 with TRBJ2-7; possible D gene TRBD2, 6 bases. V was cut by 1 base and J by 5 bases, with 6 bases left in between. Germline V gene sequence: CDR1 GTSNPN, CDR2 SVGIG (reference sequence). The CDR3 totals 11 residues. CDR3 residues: CAWSGTNEQYF. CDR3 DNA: TGTGCCTGGAGTGGGACTAACGAGCAGTACTTC.

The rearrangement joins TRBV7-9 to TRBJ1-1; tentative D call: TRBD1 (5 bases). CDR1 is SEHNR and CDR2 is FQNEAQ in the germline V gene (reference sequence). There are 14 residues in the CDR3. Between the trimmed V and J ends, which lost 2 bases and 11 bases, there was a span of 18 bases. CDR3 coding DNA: TGTGCCAGCAGCTTATCTTCCGTCTCGGGGGTCGCTTTCTTT. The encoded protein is CASSLSSVSGVAFF. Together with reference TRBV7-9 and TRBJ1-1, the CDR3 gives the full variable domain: DTGVSQNPRHKITKRGQNVTFRCDPISEHNRLYWYRQTLGQGPEFLTYFQNEAQLEKSRLLSDRFSAERPKGSFSTLEIQRTEQGDSAMYLCASSLSSVSGVAFFGQGTRLTVV.

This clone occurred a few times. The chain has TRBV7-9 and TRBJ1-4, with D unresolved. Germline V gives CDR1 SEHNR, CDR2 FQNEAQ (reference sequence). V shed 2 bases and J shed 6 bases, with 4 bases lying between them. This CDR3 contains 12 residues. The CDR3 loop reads CASSLTDEKLFF. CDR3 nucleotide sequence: TGTGCCAGCAGCTTAACGGATGAAAAACTGTTTTTT.